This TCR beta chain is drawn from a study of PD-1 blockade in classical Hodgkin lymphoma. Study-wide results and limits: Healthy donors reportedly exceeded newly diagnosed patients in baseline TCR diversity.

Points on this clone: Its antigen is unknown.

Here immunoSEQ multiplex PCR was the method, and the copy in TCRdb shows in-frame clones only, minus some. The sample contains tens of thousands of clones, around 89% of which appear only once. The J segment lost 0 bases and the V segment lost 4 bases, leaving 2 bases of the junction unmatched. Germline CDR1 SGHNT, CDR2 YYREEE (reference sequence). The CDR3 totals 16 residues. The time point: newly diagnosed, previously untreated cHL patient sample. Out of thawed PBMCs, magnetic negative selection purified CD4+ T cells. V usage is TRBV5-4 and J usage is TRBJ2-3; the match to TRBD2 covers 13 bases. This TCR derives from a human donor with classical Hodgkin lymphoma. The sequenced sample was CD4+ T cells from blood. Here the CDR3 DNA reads TGTGCCAGCAGCCAGGGACTAGCGGGGAGCACAGATACGCAGTATTTT. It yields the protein CASSQGLAGSTDTQYF.